The text below deals with one T cell receptor (beta chain). Its antigen is still unknown. PCR involved 60 Vbeta and 13 Jbeta primers. Data came from immunoSEQ multiplex PCR; TCRdb stores just in-frame clones and leaves some out. The sample holds about 140,000 clones, around 75% seen once. From germline, CDR1 is PRHDT and CDR2 FYEKMQ (reference sequence). V lost 5 bases to trimming and J lost 0 bases; unmatched junction nucleotides: 13. CDR3 length: 20 amino acids. This sample is drawn from a study of cytomegalovirus exposure and HLA in healthy donors. General study points: Looking again later, the authors saw that most CMV-associated TCR beta chains seemed HLA-restricted. In a later analysis, an Asian-associated ancestry cluster reportedly showed fewer N-insertions than the roughly 650-donor mean. Usually a TCR sequence was rare, but some public TCRs were found in many donors.

This sequence was found in a man aged 35-49 years in good health and CMV-seronegative. This chain joins TRBV13 and TRBJ2-3, with 14 nucleotides matching TRBD2. Sample: PBMCs. CDR3 bases: TGTGCCAGCAGCCCCGTGTGGACTAGCGGGAGGTCCCTCAGCACAGATACGCAGTATTTT. Its translation is CASSPVWTSGRSLSTDTQYF.